Ten or more counts support the clone carrying this TCR beta chain. Its antigen is undetermined. The data were taken from a study of neurological immune-mediated disorders. General observations from the study: The most TCR clonal expansion was seen in HTLV-1-associated myelopathy, whereas the least was seen in multiple sclerosis, below the level in healthy controls. Among expanded clones, no CDR3 amino acid sequences were shared across subjects, a pattern suggesting private repertoires in all groups.

The cDNA was generated through 5'RACE incorporating 10-nucleotide random UMIs. TCRdb reprocessed the 5' RACE reads with MiXCR, giving one entry per CDR3 protein. The profile shows tens of thousands of distinct CDR3 sequences, approximately 10% of them singletons. The sorted libraries involved the use of 800,000 to 1,000,000 CD4+ or CD8+ T cells. The CDR3 has 14 amino acids. V was cut by 5 bases and J by 2 bases, with 11 bases left in between. Germline V lookup: CDR1 WNHNN, CDR2 SYGVQD (reference sequence). This chain uses TRBV10-1 with TRBJ2-3; possibly TRBD2 for D (6 bases). The receptor was isolated from a woman in her twenties or thirties with HTLV-1-associated myelopathy (HAM/TSP). The sample was CD4+ T cells from blood. The CDR3 loop is CASSFPGDTDTQYF. Here the CDR3 DNA reads TGCGCCAGCAGTTTCCCGGGGGACACAGATACGCAGTATTTT.